The subject of this entry is one TCR beta chain. This sample stems from a study of blood T cells in healthy people across ages. A J-beta primer mix and a sample-barcoded 5' primer were used in a second PCR of roughly 6 to 11 cycles. TCRdb re-derived calls from the 5' RACE reads in MiXCR, one entry per CDR3 protein. Of roughly 720,000 distinct CDR3 sequences listed, approximately 53% are singletons. The sample consisted of blood. This receptor was obtained from a man older than 75 in good health.

CDR3 sequence: CASSLWVPNEQFF. Written as DNA, the CDR3 is TGTGCCAGCAGCTTATGGGTCCCCAATGAGCAGTTCTTC. The chain uses TRBV7-2 and TRBJ2-1; no clear D gene. V dropped 2 bases and J dropped 6 bases, with 8 bases sitting between them. The CDR3 sequence is 13 residues long. Germline V lookup: CDR1 SGHTA, CDR2 FQGNSA.